A single T cell receptor (beta chain) is shown here with its context. Its antigen remains unknown. This record comes from a study of CD8 T cells in ankylosing spondylitis. By quantitative 5'-RACE with molecular barcodes, the TCR beta libraries were made. TCRdb re-analysed the 5' RACE reads in MiXCR, keeping a single row per CDR3 protein. The data show roughly 490,000 distinct CDR3 sequences, 5.3% seen once. Findings of the study overall: Reactive arthritis synovial fluid and blood previously showed some of these motif variants. Seemingly distinctive of ankylosing spondylitis blood was a TCR beta motif formed by eight highly homologous variants. Disease-associated clones were CD8+ and fairly uncommon in peripheral blood. Disease-linked clones reportedly concentrated significantly in matched ankylosing spondylitis synovial fluid.

CDR3 length: 13 residues. Germline CDR1 is SNHLY and CDR2 is FYNNEI. The V end lost 6 bases, the J end lost 10 bases, and 18 bases lay between the germline ends. Material for sequencing was blood, either unsorted or a sorted T cell fraction (not recorded which). The rearrangement joins TRBV2 to TRBJ2-5; D not resolved. This TCR was recovered from a male donor with ankylosing spondylitis. The CDR3 is CASRMGYRRGQYF. Written as DNA, the CDR3 is TGTGCCAGCAGGATGGGCTATCGGCGAGGCCAGTACTTC. The full variable domain, completed using reference TRBV2 and TRBJ2-5, is EPEVTQTPSHQVTQMGQEVILRCVPISNHLYFYWYRQILGQKVEFLVSFYNNEISEKSEIFDDQFSVERPDGSNFTLKIRSTKLEDSAMYFCASRMGYRRGQYFGPGTRLLVL.